What follows are 32 T cell receptor beta chains derived from one specimen sequenced in a study of T-cell reconstitution after alpha-beta-depleted transplantation in children. Library preparation (for TCRbeta) was performed with unique molecular identifiers. TCRdb re-derived calls from the PCR reads in MiXCR, one entry per CDR3 protein. Among approximately 800,000 distinct CDR3 sequences listed, roughly 15% were seen once. The input for sequencing was PBMCs, mostly from graft donor cells, taken 360 days after TCRalphabeta/CD19-depleted stem cell transplant. The source is a male patient under 18 who had a stem cell transplant for acute lymphoblastic leukemia, so the T cells may come from the graft donor.

The J gene is TRBJ2-5, the V gene TRBV6-5, with TRBD2 as a possible D gene (6 bases). The germline V gene encodes CDR1 MNHEY and CDR2 SVGAGI. CDR3 size: 15 residues. Trimming left V 4 bases short and J 5 bases short, with 17 bases between. DNA for the CDR3: TGTGCCAGCAGTTCTCAGGAAATAGGAGGGGAGACCCAGTACTTC. It encodes CASSSQEIGGETQYF.

There are a few counts of this clonotype. The CDR3 DNA is TGTGCCAGCAGCCCCCCCGGGACTAGCTGGGATACGCAGTATTTT. Residues: CASSPPGTSWDTQYF. The chain recombines TRBV11-2 with TRBJ2-3; 9 bases are a match to TRBD2. This CDR3 is built from 15 residues. V was pared by 5 bases and J by 6 bases, with 9 bases of the junction left unmatched. Germline V gives CDR1 SGHAT, CDR2 FQNNGV.

The V gene is TRBV6-1, the J gene TRBJ2-7, with TRBD1 identical over 10 bases. With V trimmed by 6 bases and J by 4 bases, 12 bases remained unmatched. Per germline, CDR1 MNHNS and CDR2 SASEGT. The CDR3 sequence is 16 residues long. The DNA for the CDR3 is TGTGCCAGCAGCTTCGTAAGGACAGGGGGACCTTACGAGCAGTACTTC. This translates into CASSFVRTGGPYEQYF.

The chain uses TRBV7-9 and TRBJ2-1; 15 bases line up with TRBD2. V dropped 5 bases and J dropped 8; count of bases not matched to a gene: 7. This CDR3 is built from 16 residues. Germline V gives CDR1 SEHNR, CDR2 FQNEAQ (reference sequence). The CDR3 nucleotides read TGTGCCAGCAGCCGGAGGACTAGCGGGAGGGTGGATGAGCAGTTCTTC. It encodes CASSRRTSGRVDEQFF.

This clonotype was seen a few times. The gene calls are TRBV10-3 and TRBJ2-5, with 7 bases aligning to TRBD1. The CDR3 runs to 12 residues. The V gene's germline CDR1 is ENHRY and CDR2 SYGVKD. With 10 bases clipped from V and 4 bases from J, the junction kept 6 bases outside the gene matches. CDR3 DNA sequence: TGTGCCACAGCGCCAGGGGGAGAGACCCAGTACTTC. It is translated as CATAPGGETQYF.

This clonotype showed up just a few times. The CDR3 is CASSSTDYLAMGSSYNEQFF. CDR3 nucleotide sequence: TGTGCCAGCAGCTCCACCGACTATCTGGCCATGGGAAGCTCCTACAATGAGCAGTTCTTC. The chain links TRBV7-6 to TRBJ2-1, with TRBD2 as a possible D gene (5 bases). This CDR3 has 20 residues. V was shortened by 4 bases and J by 0 bases, with 25 bases between the two germline ends. Looked up from germline, CDR1 is SGHVS and CDR2 is FNYEAQ.

This rearrangement joins TRBV5-1 to TRBJ2-2, with unresolved D. This CDR3 region has 11 residues. Trimming left V 5 bases short and J 6 bases short, with 5 bases between. Per the germline V gene, CDR1 is SGHRS and CDR2 is YFSETQ. CDR3 amino acids: CASSGPGELFF. Here the CDR3 DNA reads TGCGCCAGCAGTGGACCCGGGGAGCTGTTTTTT.

V is TRBV6-5 and J is TRBJ1-2; D remains unclear. The CDR3 loop spans 17 amino acids. Per germline, CDR1 MNHEY and CDR2 SVGAGI. V shed 2 bases and J shed 0 bases, with 16 bases lying between them. CDR3 DNA: TGTGCCAGCAGTTACATTACCCCCGAAAGGCCTAACTATGGCTACACCTTC. Translating it yields CASSYITPERPNYGYTF.

The V call is TRBV5-1, the J call TRBJ2-7; D gene unclear. CDR3 length: 11 residues. Germline CDR1 and CDR2: SGHRS and YFSETQ. Trimming stripped 5 bases from V and 5 bases from J, with 8 bases between. CDR3 amino acids: CASSRDHEQYF. CDR3 bases: TGCGCCAGCAGTAGAGACCACGAGCAGTACTTC. Together with reference TRBV5-1 and TRBJ2-7, the CDR3 gives the full variable domain: KAGVTQTPRYLIKTRGQQVTLSCSPISGHRSVSWYQQTPGQGLQFLFEYFSETQRNKGNFPGRFSGRQFSNSRSEMNVSTLELGDSALYLCASSRDHEQYFGPGTRLTVT.

This clonotype has only a few counts. The rearrangement joins TRBV28 to TRBJ1-2; D remains unclear. The length of the CDR3 is 13 residues. V was pared by 2 bases and J by 5 bases, with 9 bases between. CDR1 is MDHEN and CDR2 is SYDVKM in the germline V gene. In nucleotides, the CDR3 is TGTGCCAGCAGTTTAACCCGGCGGTATGGCTACACCTTC. Residues: CASSLTRRYGYTF.

At least ten counts were recorded for this clonotype. This chain joins TRBV5-1 and TRBJ2-3; TRBD1 is a possible D gene (6 bases). CDR1 SGHRS and CDR2 YFSETQ come from the germline V gene. The CDR3 loop spans 16 amino acids. V lost 1 base and J lost 0, with 12 bases in between. The CDR3, as DNA: TGCGCCAGCAGCTTGACGGCCGGGACAAGCACAGATACGCAGTATTTT. This translates into CASSLTAGTSTDTQYF.

This chain joins TRBV7-3 and TRBJ2-1, with 7 bases identical to TRBD1. The trim removed 5 bases at V and 4 bases at J, leaving 8 bases unmatched. The length of the CDR3 is 15 residues. Germline CDR1 is SGHTA and CDR2 is FQGTGA. CDR3 in DNA: TGTGCCAGCAGCCCGGCGAGGGGGCATTACAATGAGCAGTTCTTC. Translated, it gives CASSPARGHYNEQFF.

A note on this clonotype: An end of the junction does not agree with germline; a read error may underlie this. CDR3 in DNA: TGTGCCAGCAGGTTAGAGCCGCTGACGGAGCAGTACTTC. Its translation is CASRLEPLTEQYF. The V call is TRBV7-9, the J call TRBJ2-7; D remains unclear. This CDR3 is built from 13 residues. Per germline, CDR1 SEHNR and CDR2 FQNEAQ (reference sequence).

In this sample, this clonotype turned up a few times. The chain is built from TRBV20-1 and TRBJ2-5; D not resolved. Trimming pared 1 base from V and 1 base from J, leaving 16 bases between. The CDR3 has 16 amino acids. Per the germline V gene, CDR1 is DFQATT and CDR2 is SNEGSKA (reference sequence). CDR3 loop: CSARGALWRLQETQYF. For the CDR3, the DNA is TGCAGTGCTAGAGGAGCTCTTTGGCGACTCCAAGAGACCCAGTACTTC.

The V and J genes are TRBV12-3 or TRBV12-4 and TRBJ2-1; unclear D gene. The CDR3 is 15 residues long. V gave up 5 bases and J gave up 5 bases, with 16 bases separating them. CDR3 coding DNA: TGTGCCAGCAGTGGTGTCGGTCTCCTGAACAATGAGCAGTTCTTC. Protein: CASSGVGLLNNEQFF.

This chain uses TRBV3-1 with TRBJ2-3, with D possibly matching TRBD1 (5 bases). Looked up from germline, CDR1 is LGHDT and CDR2 is YNNKEL (reference sequence). The CDR3 runs 14 residues. Trimming shortened V by 2 bases and J by 6 bases, and 12 bases separated the two germline ends. CDR3 loop: CASSQSGLTDTQYF. The CDR3 DNA sequence: TGTGCCAGCAGCCAATCAGGGCTGACGGATACGCAGTATTTT.

This clonotype appeared a few times. The gene calls are TRBV3-1 and TRBJ2-7; 10 bases are shared with TRBD2. The CDR3 sequence is 14 residues long. From germline, CDR1 is LGHDT and CDR2 YNNKEL (reference sequence). The V segment lost 6 bases and the J segment 2 bases; nucleotides outside the gene matches: 4. The CDR3 DNA sequence: TGTGCCAGCAGACCAACTAGCGGGGCCTACGAGCAGTACTTC. Its protein is CASRPTSGAYEQYF.

This rearrangement joins TRBV5-1 to TRBJ2-7, with 14 bases lining up with TRBD2. The junction had 9 bases not matched to a gene; V was cut back by 4 bases and J by 3 bases. Germline V gene lookup returns CDR1 SGHRS and CDR2 YFSETQ. This CDR3 comprises 17 residues. The CDR3 is CASSPAGTSGGFYEQYF. The CDR3 coding sequence is TGCGCCAGCAGCCCCGCCGGGACTAGCGGGGGATTCTACGAGCAGTACTTC.

The chain employs TRBV20-1 and TRBJ2-7, with D perhaps TRBD1 or TRBD2 (6 bases each). This CDR3 region has 14 residues. Trimming left V 6 bases short and J 4 bases short, with 19 bases between. Germline V gives CDR1 DFQATT, CDR2 SNEGSKA (reference sequence). In nucleotides, the CDR3 is TGCAGTGCACTAATCAGGAAGGGGGGATACGAGCAGTACTTC. Encoded protein: CSALIRKGGYEQYF.

This chain links TRBV13 with TRBJ2-3, with 10 nucleotides matching TRBD2. This CDR3 has 18 amino acids. CDR1 is PRHDT and CDR2 is FYEKMQ in the germline V gene (reference sequence). Trimming cost V 11 bases and J 0 bases; bases outside gene matches: 17. The CDR3 nucleotides read TGTGCCTTCTGTTTTACCTACGGGACTAGCGTTAGCACAGATACGCAGTATTTT. Translated, it gives CAFCFTYGTSVSTDTQYF.

The chain's CDR3 is CASSLDGGRDTQYF. The CDR3 DNA follows: TGCGCCAGCAGCTTGGACGGAGGAAGGGATACGCAGTATTTT. The rearrangement links TRBV5-1 to TRBJ2-3, with D tentatively TRBD2 (5 bases). Germline V gene lookup returns CDR1 SGHRS and CDR2 YFSETQ. V lost 0 bases, J lost 6 bases, and 11 bases lay in between. The CDR3 extends over 14 amino acids.

This clonotype was counted ten times or more. The chain recombines TRBV24-1 with TRBJ2-7, with 12 bases fitting TRBD2. The CDR3 sequence is 14 residues long. The germline CDR1 and CDR2 sequences are KGHDR and SFDVKD. After removal of 0 bases from V and 13 bases from J, the junction contained 6 bases not matched to a gene. The CDR3 loop is CATSDLHRLAGVYF. The CDR3 DNA sequence: TGTGCCACCAGTGATTTGCATCGACTAGCGGGAGTATACTTC.

DNA of the CDR3: TGCAGTGCTAGAGATCAATTTGGACAGGGGCTGGTCACCGGGGAGCTGTTTTTT. Translated: CSARDQFGQGLVTGELFF. The chain has TRBV20-1 and TRBJ2-2; 9 positions agree with TRBD1. The CDR3 is made up of 18 amino acids. The germline V gene has CDR1 DFQATT and CDR2 SNEGSKA (reference sequence). The V gene end was trimmed by 0 bases and the J gene end by 4 bases; junction bases not matched to a gene: 12.

This clonotype was observed a handful of times. The chain joins TRBV28 to TRBJ2-7, with TRBD2 identical over 8 bases. The junction had 10 bases not matched to a gene; V was cut back by 6 bases and J by 3 bases. This CDR3 region has 15 residues. The V gene's germline CDR1 is MDHEN and CDR2 SYDVKM. This chain's CDR3 is CASSRPGRGFYEQYF. As DNA, the CDR3 is TGTGCCAGCAGCCGTCCCGGGAGGGGGTTCTACGAGCAGTACTTC.

The chain couples TRBV6-1 to TRBJ2-1, with 8 bases identical to TRBD2. Germline V gives CDR1 MNHNS, CDR2 SASEGT. This CDR3 region has 13 residues. Germline trimming cut 6 bases from V and 15 bases from J; bases unmatched to any gene: 13. Here the CDR3 DNA reads TGTGCCAGCAGCGATGGGAAGGTAGCGGGACCGTTCTTC. Translation: CASSDGKVAGPFF.

This clonotype was picked up a small number of times. V and J are TRBV12-5 and TRBJ2-6, with D tentatively TRBD2 (5 bases). The CDR3 extends over 14 amino acids. CDR1 and CDR2 (germline): LGHNT, FRNRAP. V was cut by 6 bases and J by 1 base, with 7 bases left in between. DNA of the CDR3: TGTGCTAGTGGCCGGACTTCTGGGGCCAACGTCCTGACTTTC. Translation gives CASGRTSGANVLTF.

This clonotype was seen only a few times. The chain recombines TRBV29-1 with TRBJ2-7, with 9 positions matching TRBD1. The germline CDR1 and CDR2 sequences are SQVTM and ANQGSEA. Trimming cost V 5 bases and J 3 bases; bases outside gene matches: 14. The CDR3 has 16 amino acids. CDR3 nucleotide sequence: TGCAGCGTTCTCCGGACAGGGGAATTCAACTTCTACGAGCAGTACTTC. Amino acids: CSVLRTGEFNFYEQYF.

In its sample, this clonotype was seen a few times. The chain uses TRBV24-1 and TRBJ2-5, with a possible D match to TRBD1 (6 bases). V dropped 0 bases and J dropped 4 bases, with 17 bases sitting between them. The CDR3 totals 17 residues. Per germline, CDR1 KGHDR and CDR2 SFDVKD. The chain's CDR3 is CATSDLPSQGSGETQYF. In nucleotides, the CDR3 is TGTGCCACCAGTGATTTGCCCTCCCAGGGGTCGGGAGAGACCCAGTACTTC.

This chain uses TRBV5-5 with TRBJ1-2; a weak D match, TRBD1 (5 bases). Germline-derived CDR1 and CDR2 are SGHKS and YYEKEE (reference sequence). The CDR3 is 15 amino acids. Trimming stripped 2 bases from V and 0 bases from J, with 11 bases between. The CDR3 here is CASSFEDNSNYGYTF. The CDR3 coding sequence is TGTGCCAGCAGCTTTGAGGACAACTCTAACTATGGCTACACCTTC.

The CDR3 nucleotides are TGTGCCAGCAGTTTTCGTACCCGGGCCGGGGAGCTGTTTTTT. It yields the protein CASSFRTRAGELFF. The chain employs TRBV27 and TRBJ2-2; D ambiguous. Germline loops: CDR1 MNHEY, CDR2 SMNVEV (reference sequence). This CDR3 spans 14 amino acids. The germline V and J ends were trimmed by 3 bases and 6 bases, with 11 bases remaining between them.

The table lists this clonotype with a few counts. The rearrangement joins TRBV10-3 to TRBJ2-7; 8 nucleotides line up with TRBD2. This CDR3 contains 15 residues. Trimming removed 6 bases from V and 2 bases from J; junction bases left unmatched: 9. CDR1 is ENHRY, CDR2 SYGVKD, per germline. CDR3 loop: CAISEGSGSPYEQYF. The CDR3 DNA reads TGTGCCATCAGCGAAGGGAGCGGGAGCCCCTACGAGCAGTACTTC.

This clonotype was found a few times. CDR3 in DNA: TGCAGCGTTGAAGATGGGACAGGGAGCTCCTACGAGCAGTACTTC. Protein product: CSVEDGTGSSYEQYF. This sequence joins TRBV29-1 and TRBJ2-7, with 9 bases that match TRBD1. Germline V CDR1 and CDR2: SQVTM, ANQGSEA. The ends lost 0 bases at V and 0 bases at J; junction bases unmatched: 3. The CDR3 is made up of 15 amino acids.